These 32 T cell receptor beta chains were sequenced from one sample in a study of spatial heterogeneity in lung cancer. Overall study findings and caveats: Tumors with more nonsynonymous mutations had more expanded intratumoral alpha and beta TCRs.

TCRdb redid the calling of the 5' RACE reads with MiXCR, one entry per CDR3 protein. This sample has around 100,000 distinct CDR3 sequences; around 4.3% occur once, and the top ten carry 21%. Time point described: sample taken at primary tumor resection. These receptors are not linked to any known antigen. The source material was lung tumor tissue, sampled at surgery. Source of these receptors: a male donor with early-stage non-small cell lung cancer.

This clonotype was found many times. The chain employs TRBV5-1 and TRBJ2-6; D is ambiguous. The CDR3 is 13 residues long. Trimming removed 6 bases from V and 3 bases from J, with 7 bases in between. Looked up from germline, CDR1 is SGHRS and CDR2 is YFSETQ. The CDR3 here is CASTSGGANVLTF. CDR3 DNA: TGCGCCAGCACTTCCGGTGGGGCCAACGTCCTGACTTTC.

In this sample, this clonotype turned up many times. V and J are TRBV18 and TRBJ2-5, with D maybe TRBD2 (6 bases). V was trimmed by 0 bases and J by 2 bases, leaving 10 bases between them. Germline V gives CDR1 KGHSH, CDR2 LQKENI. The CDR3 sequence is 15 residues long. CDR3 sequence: CASSPPSRGQETQYF. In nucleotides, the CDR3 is TGTGCCAGCTCACCACCATCTCGGGGGCAAGAGACCCAGTACTTC.

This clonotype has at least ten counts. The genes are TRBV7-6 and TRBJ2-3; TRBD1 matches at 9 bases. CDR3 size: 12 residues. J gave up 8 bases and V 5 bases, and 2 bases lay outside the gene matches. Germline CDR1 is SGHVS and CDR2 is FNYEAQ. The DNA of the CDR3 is TGTGCCAGCAGCCAGGGACAGGGTACGCAGTATTTT. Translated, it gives CASSQGQGTQYF.

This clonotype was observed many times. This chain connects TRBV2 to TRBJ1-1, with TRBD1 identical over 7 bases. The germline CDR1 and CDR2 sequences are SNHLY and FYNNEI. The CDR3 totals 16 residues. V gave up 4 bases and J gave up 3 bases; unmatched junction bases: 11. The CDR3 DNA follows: TGTGCCAGCAGTGGGGCCAGGGGCAGGGGGGACACTGAAGCTTTCTTT. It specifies CASSGARGRGDTEAFF.

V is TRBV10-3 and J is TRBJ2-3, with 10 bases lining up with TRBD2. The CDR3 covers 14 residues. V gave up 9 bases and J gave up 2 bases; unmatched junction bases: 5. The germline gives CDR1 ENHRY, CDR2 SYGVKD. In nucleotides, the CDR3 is TGTGCCATTTTGAGCGGGAGGGCCACAGATACGCAGTATTTT. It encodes CAILSGRATDTQYF.

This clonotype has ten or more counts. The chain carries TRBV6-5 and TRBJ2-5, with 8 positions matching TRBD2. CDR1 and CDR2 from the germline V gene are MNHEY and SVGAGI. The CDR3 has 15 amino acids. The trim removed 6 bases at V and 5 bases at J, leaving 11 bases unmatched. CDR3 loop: CASRASFSGMETQYF. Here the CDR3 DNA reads TGTGCCAGCAGGGCGTCATTTAGCGGGATGGAGACCCAGTACTTC.

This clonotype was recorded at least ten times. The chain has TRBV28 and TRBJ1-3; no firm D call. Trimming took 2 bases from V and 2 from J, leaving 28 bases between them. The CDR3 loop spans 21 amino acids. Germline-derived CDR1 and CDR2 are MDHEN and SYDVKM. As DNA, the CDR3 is TGTGCCAGCAGTTTAGGGGATTGGATCTCTCCCGTGTTTGAGCCTGGAAACACCATATATTTT. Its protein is CASSLGDWISPVFEPGNTIYF.

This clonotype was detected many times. The CDR3 sequence: CASSKDLGLAPYNEQFF. DNA of the CDR3: TGTGCCAGCAGTAAAGATCTGGGACTAGCGCCCTACAATGAGCAGTTCTTC. This chain connects TRBV28 to TRBJ2-1, with 10 bases fitting TRBD2. Germline CDR1 is MDHEN and CDR2 is SYDVKM. Trimming took 5 bases from V and 2 from J; bases not matched to a gene: 9. CDR3 size: 17 residues.

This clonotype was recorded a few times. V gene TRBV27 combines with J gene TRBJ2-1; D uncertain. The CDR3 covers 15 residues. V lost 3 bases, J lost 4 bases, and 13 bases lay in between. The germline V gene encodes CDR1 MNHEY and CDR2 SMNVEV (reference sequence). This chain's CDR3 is CASSFPLAQYNEQFF. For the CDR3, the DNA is TGTGCCAGCAGTTTCCCCCTTGCCCAGTACAATGAGCAGTTCTTC.

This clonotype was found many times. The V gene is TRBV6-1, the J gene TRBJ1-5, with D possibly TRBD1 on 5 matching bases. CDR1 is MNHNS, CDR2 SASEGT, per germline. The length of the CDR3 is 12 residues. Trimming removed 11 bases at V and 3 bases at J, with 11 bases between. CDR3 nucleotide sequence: TGTGCCTCTTCTGGGGCCAATCAGCCCCAGCATTTT. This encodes CASSGANQPQHF.

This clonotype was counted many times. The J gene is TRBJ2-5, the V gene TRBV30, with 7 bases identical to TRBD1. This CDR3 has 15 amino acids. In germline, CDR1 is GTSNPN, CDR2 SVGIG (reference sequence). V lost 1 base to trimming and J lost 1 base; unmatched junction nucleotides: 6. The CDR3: CAWSDDREGQETQYF. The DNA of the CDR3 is TGTGCCTGGAGTGATGACAGGGAAGGCCAAGAGACCCAGTACTTC. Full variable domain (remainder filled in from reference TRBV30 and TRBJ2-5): SQTIHQWPATLVQPVGSPLSLECTVEGTSNPNLYWYRQAAGRGLQLLFYSVGIGQISSEVPQNLSASRPQDRQFILSSKKLLLSDSGFYLCAWSDDREGQETQYFGPGTRLLVL.

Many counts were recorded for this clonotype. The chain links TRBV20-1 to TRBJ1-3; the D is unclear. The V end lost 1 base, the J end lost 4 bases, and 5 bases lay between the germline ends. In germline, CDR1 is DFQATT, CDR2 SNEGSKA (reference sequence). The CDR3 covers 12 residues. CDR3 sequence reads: CSARAGGNTIYF. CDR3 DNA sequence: TGCAGTGCTAGAGCGGGGGGAAACACCATATATTTT.

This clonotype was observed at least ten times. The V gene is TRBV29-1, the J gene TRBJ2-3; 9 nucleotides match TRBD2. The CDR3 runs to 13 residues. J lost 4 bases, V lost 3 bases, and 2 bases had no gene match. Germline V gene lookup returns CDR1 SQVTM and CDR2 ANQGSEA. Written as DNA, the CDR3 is TGCAGCGTTGAGGCGGGAGGGGCAGATACGCAGTATTTT. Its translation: CSVEAGGADTQYF.

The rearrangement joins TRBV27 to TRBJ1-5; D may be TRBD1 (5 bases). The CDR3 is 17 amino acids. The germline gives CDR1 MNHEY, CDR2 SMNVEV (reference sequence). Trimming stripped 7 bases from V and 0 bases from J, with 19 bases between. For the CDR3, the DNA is TGTGCCAGCACCCTCCCCCAGGGAAGACATAGCAATCAGCCCCAGCATTTT. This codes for CASTLPQGRHSNQPQHF.

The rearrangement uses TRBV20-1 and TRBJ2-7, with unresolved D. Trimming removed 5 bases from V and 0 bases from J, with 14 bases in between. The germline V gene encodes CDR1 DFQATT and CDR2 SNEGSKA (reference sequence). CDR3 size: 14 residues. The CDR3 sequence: CSALASGYSYEQYF. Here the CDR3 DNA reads TGCAGTGCTCTGGCTTCCGGGTACTCCTACGAGCAGTACTTC.

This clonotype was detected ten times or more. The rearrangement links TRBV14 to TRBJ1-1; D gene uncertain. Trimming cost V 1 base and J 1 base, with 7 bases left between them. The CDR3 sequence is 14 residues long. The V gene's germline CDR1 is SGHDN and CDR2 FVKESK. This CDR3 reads CASSQVSGNTEAFF. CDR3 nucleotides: TGTGCCAGCAGCCAAGTTAGCGGGAACACTGAAGCTTTCTTT.

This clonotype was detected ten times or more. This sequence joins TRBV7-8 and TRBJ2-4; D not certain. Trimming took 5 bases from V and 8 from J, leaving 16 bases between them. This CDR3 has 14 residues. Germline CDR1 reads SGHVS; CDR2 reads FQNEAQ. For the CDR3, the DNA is TGTGCCAGCAGCGTACTGGGCCCTGCGGACATTCAGTACTTC. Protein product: CASSVLGPADIQYF.

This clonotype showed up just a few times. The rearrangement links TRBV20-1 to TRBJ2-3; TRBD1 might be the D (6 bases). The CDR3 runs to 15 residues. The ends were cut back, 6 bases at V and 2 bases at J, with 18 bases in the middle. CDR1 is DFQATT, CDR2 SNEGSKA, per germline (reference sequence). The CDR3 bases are TGCAGTGCCAAACCTAGACAGGAGATCACAGATACGCAGTATTTT. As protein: CSAKPRQEITDTQYF.

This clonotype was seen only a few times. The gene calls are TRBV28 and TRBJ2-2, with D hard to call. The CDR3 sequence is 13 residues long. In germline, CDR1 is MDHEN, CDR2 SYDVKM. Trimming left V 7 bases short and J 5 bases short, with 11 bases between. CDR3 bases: TGTGCCAGCACCAAAATCCGGACCGGGGAGCTGTTTTTT. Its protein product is CASTKIRTGELFF.

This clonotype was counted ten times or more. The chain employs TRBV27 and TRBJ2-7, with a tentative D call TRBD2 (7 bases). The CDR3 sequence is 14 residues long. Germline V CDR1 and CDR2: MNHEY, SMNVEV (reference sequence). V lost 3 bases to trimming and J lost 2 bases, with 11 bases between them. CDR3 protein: CASSFGGPTYEQYF. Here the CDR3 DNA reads TGTGCCAGCAGTTTCGGGGGGCCGACCTACGAGCAGTACTTC.

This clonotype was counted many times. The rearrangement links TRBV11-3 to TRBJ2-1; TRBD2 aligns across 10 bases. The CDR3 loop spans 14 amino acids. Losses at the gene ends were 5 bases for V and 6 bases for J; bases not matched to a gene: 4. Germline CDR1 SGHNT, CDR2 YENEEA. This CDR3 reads CASSRRTSGNEQFF. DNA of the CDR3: TGTGCCAGCAGCCGACGGACTAGCGGCAATGAGCAGTTCTTC.

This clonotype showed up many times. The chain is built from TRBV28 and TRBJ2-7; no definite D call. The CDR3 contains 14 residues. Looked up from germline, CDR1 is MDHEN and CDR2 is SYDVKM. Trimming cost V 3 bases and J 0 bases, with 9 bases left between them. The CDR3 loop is CASSFWTDSYEQYF. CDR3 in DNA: TGTGCCAGCAGTTTTTGGACCGACTCCTACGAGCAGTACTTC.

This chain's CDR3 is CASSLFPTGLNEKLFF. Here the CDR3 DNA reads TGTGCCAGCAGCTTATTTCCTACGGGCCTTAATGAAAAACTGTTTTTT. The genes are TRBV11-2 and TRBJ1-4; no clear D. Trimming cost V 2 bases and J 4 bases, with 14 bases left between them. Germline CDR1 reads SGHAT; CDR2 reads FQNNGV. This CDR3 contains 16 residues.

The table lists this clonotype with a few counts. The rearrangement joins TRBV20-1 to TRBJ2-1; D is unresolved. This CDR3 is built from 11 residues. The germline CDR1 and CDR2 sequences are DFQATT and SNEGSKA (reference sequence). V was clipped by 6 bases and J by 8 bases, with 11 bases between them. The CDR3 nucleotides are TGCAGTGCCCCCGGTTGGGATGAGCAGTTCTTC. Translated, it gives CSAPGWDEQFF.

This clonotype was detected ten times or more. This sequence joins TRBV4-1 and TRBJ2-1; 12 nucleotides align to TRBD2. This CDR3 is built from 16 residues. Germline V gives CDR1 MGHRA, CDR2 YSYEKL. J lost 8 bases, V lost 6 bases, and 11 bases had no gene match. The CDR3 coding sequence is TGCGCCAGCAGTCCACCCGCTAGCGGGAGGGCCCATGAGCAGTTCTTC. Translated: CASSPPASGRAHEQFF.

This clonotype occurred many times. CDR3 nucleotide sequence: TGCAGCTCCCGGGACAGGGGGGACTATGGCTACACCTTC. Translating gives CSSRDRGDYGYTF. The gene calls are TRBV29-1 and TRBJ1-2, with TRBD1 matching over 11 bases. Germline assignment: CDR1 SQVTM and CDR2 ANQGSEA. The junction had 5 bases not matched to a gene; V was cut back by 8 bases and J by 3 bases. The CDR3 is made up of 13 amino acids.

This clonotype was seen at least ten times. CDR3 protein: CASRAPGVRTDTQYF. The DNA for the CDR3 is TGCGCCAGCAGAGCACCGGGAGTTCGAACAGATACGCAGTATTTT. V gene TRBV5-1 combines with J gene TRBJ2-3, with D possibly being TRBD2 (6 bases). The CDR3 runs 15 residues. V dropped 5 bases and J dropped 3 bases, with 16 bases sitting between them. CDR1 and CDR2 (germline): SGHRS, YFSETQ.

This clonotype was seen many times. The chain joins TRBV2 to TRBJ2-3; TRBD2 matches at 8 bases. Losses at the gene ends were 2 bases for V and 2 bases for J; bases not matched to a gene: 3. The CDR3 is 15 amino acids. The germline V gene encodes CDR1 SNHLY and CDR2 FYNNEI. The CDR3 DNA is TGTGCCAGCAGTGAACTAGCGGGCTTCACAGATACGCAGTATTTT. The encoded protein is CASSELAGFTDTQYF.

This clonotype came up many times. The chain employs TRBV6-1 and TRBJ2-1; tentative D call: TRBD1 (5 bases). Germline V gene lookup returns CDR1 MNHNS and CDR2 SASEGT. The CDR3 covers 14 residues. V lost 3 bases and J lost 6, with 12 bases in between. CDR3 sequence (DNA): TGTGCCAGCAGTGACAGGGAAGACAGCAATGAGCAGTTCTTC. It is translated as CASSDREDSNEQFF.

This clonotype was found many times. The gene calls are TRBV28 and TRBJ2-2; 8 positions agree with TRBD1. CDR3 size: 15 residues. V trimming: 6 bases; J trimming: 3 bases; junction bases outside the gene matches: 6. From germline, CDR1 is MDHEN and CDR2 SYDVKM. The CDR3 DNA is TGTGCCAGCAGCCAGGGACAGGCGGACACCGGGGAGCTGTTTTTT. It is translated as CASSQGQADTGELFF.

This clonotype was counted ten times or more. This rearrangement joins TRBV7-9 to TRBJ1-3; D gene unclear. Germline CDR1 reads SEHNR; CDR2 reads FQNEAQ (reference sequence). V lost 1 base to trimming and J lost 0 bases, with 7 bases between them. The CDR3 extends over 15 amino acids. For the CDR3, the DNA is TGTGCCAGCAGCTTAGAACCGGACTCTGGAAACACCATATATTTT. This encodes CASSLEPDSGNTIYF.

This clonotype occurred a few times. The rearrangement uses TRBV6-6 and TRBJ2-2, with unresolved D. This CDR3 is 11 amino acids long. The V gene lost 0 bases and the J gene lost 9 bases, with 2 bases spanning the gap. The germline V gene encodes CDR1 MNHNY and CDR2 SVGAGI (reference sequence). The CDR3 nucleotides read TGTGCCAGCAGTTACTCGAGGGAGCTGTTTTTT. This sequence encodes CASSYSRELFF.